This T cell receptor (beta chain) was obtained from a study of blood T cell repertoires in COVID-19. Study in general: The analysed material was cDNA or gDNA that came from T cells, B-cell-depleted T cells, or PBMCs.

Measured with immunoSEQ multiplex PCR; TCRdb has only the in-frame clones, and not every one. The repertoire includes around 43,000 clones, 80% to 90% of them detected once, and around 9% sits in the top ten. Looked up from germline, CDR1 is GTSNPN and CDR2 is SVGIG (reference sequence). Trimming took 0 bases from V and 4 from J; bases not matched to a gene: 5. The CDR3 sequence is 14 residues long. The clonotype was recovered from a woman between 65 and 79 years old with acute or convalescent COVID-19. The chain carries TRBV30 and TRBJ2-5; 7 bases are shared with TRBD2. The sample was peripheral blood. CDR3 region: CAWSVGGSGETQYF. DNA of the CDR3: TGTGCCTGGAGTGTGGGGGGGAGTGGAGAGACCCAGTACTTC.